The rows below give T cell receptor beta chains drawn from one sample of a study of blood T cell repertoires in COVID-19. Assay used: immunoSEQ multiplex PCR; TCRdb lists only in-frame clones, some missing. The table has about 140,000 clones, around 80% seen once. The specimen was peripheral blood. The receptor set was obtained from a man in his 70s who had recovered from COVID-19. The CDR3 runs from the conserved cysteine through the conserved F or W. The D gene is left open where the match is weak. A row's size may be missing; if present it is once, few, many or a size class.

size: NA; V: TRBV5-4; J: TRBJ2-1; D: TRBD2; CDR3: CASSTGTSGLEQFF; DNA: TGTGCCAGCAGCACCGGGACTAGCGGGCTTGAGCAGTTCTTC
size: many; V: TRBV21-1; J: TRBJ2-6; D: NA; CDR3: CASRGTGDGANVLTF; DNA: TGTGCCAGCAGAGGTACAGGGGATGGGGCCAACGTCCTGACTTTC
size: NA; V: TRBV18; J: TRBJ2-7; D: TRBD2; CDR3: CASSPSGLAVYEQYF; DNA: TGTGCCAGCTCACCATCGGGACTAGCGGTCTACGAGCAGTACTTC
size: once; V: TRBV15; J: TRBJ2-3; D: NA; CDR3: CATSSTGLGGTDTQYF; DNA: TGTGCCACCAGCAGTACAGGGTTGGGTGGCACAGATACGCAGTATTTT
size: NA; V: TRBV2; J: TRBJ2-6; D: NA; CDR3: CASSVQHSGANVLTF; DNA: TGTGCCAGCAGCGTACAGCACTCTGGGGCCAACGTCCTGACTTTC
size: NA; V: TRBV10-3; J: TRBJ1-6; D: NA; CDR3: CAIRAREIGSPLHF; DNA: TGTGCCATCAGGGCAAGGGAGATTGGATCACCCCTCCACTTT
size: NA; V: TRBV3-1/TRBV3-2; J: TRBJ1-3; D: NA; CDR3: CASSRTTDTGNTIYF; DNA: TGTGCCAGCAGTCGTACCACGGACACTGGAAACACCATATATTTT
size: many; V: TRBV19; J: TRBJ1-1; D: TRBD1; CDR3: CASSISRGLNTEAFF; DNA: TGTGCCAGTAGTATATCCAGGGGGCTGAACACTGAAGCTTTCTTT
size: NA; V: TRBV21-1; J: TRBJ1-4; D: NA; CDR3: CASSKEGGGAEKLFF; DNA: TGTGCCAGCAGCAAAGAAGGGGGGGGAGCTGAAAAACTGTTTTTT
size: few; V: TRBV7-9; J: TRBJ1-1; D: NA; CDR3: CASSLVMNTEAFF; DNA: TGTGCCAGCAGCTTAGTAATGAACACTGAAGCTTTCTTT
size: NA; V: TRBV9; J: TRBJ2-2; D: TRBD2; CDR3: CASSSTSGSIGELFF; DNA: TGTGCCAGCAGCTCGACTAGCGGGTCGATCGGGGAGCTGTTTTTT
size: many; V: TRBV5-1; J: TRBJ1-1; D: TRBD1; CDR3: CASSLQGAEAFF; DNA: TGCGCCAGCAGCTTGCAGGGGGCTGAAGCTTTCTTT
size: NA; V: TRBV19; J: TRBJ2-1; D: TRBD2; CDR3: CASTLLGTSGSNEQFF; DNA: TGTGCCAGTACCCTACTCGGGACTAGCGGGAGCAATGAGCAGTTCTTC
size: few; V: TRBV4-1; J: TRBJ2-1; D: NA; CDR3: CASSQEFDSLGYNEQFF; DNA: TGCGCCAGCAGCCAAGAATTCGACTCACTGGGCTACAATGAGCAGTTCTTC
size: NA; V: TRBV3-1/TRBV3-2; J: TRBJ2-3; D: NA; CDR3: CASSLEGASSTDTQYF; DNA: TGTGCCAGCAGCCTGGAGGGAGCTTCTAGCACAGATACGCAGTATTTT
size: NA; V: TRBV30; J: TRBJ1-2; D: NA; CDR3: CAWSVRVSYGYTF; DNA: TGTGCCTGGAGTGTACGAGTTTCCTATGGCTACACCTTC
size: NA; V: TRBV11-3; J: TRBJ2-2; D: NA; CDR3: CASSIRDKTGELFF; DNA: TGTGCCAGCAGCATCCGGGACAAGACCGGGGAGCTGTTTTTT
size: NA; V: TRBV7-2; J: TRBJ2-7; D: TRBD1; CDR3: CASSFGQGGYEQYF; DNA: TGTGCCAGCAGCTTCGGACAGGGCGGGTACGAGCAGTACTTC
size: NA; V: TRBV5-1; J: TRBJ1-1; D: NA; CDR3: CASSLSPLQGRDTEAFF; DNA: TGCGCCAGCAGCTTGAGCCCCCTACAGGGTAGGGACACTGAAGCTTTCTTT
size: NA; V: TRBV2; J: TRBJ2-1; D: TRBD2; CDR3: CASLSPGLAGESGEQFF; DNA: TGTGCCAGCCTAAGCCCGGGACTAGCGGGAGAATCGGGTGAGCAGTTCTTC
size: NA; V: TRBV5-1; J: TRBJ2-7; D: NA; CDR3: CASSEEAVEQYF; DNA: TGCGCCAGCAGCGAGGAAGCGGTAGAGCAGTACTTC
size: NA; V: TRBV29-1; J: TRBJ1-1; D: TRBD1; CDR3: CSVGWTGGNTEAFF; DNA: TGCAGCGTTGGATGGACAGGGGGGAACACTGAAGCTTTCTTT
size: NA; V: TRBV6-5; J: TRBJ1-6; D: NA; CDR3: CASRKGHNNSPLHF; DNA: TGTGCCAGCAGAAAGGGGCATAATAATTCACCCCTCCACTTT
size: NA; V: TRBV6-2/TRBV6-3; J: TRBJ2-3; D: TRBD2; CDR3: CASSYSGLAGGSDTQYF; DNA: TGTGCCAGCAGTTACTCAGGACTAGCGGGAGGGTCAGATACGCAGTATTTT
size: NA; V: TRBV7-9; J: TRBJ2-2; D: TRBD2; CDR3: CASSGRTSGISTGELFF; DNA: TGTGCCAGCAGCGGACGGACTAGCGGGATAAGCACCGGGGAGCTGTTTTTT
size: NA; V: TRBV10-3; J: TRBJ1-1; D: TRBD1; CDR3: CASGQDFNTEAFF; DNA: TGTGCCTCTGGACAGGACTTCAACACTGAAGCTTTCTTT
size: NA; V: TRBV2; J: TRBJ2-3; D: NA; CDR3: CASIGFRRPDTQYF; DNA: TGTGCCAGCATCGGTTTTCGGAGGCCAGATACGCAGTATTTT
size: few; V: TRBV19; J: TRBJ1-2; D: TRBD1; CDR3: CASSLDRGWDYGYTF; DNA: TGTGCCAGTAGTCTCGACAGGGGCTGGGACTATGGCTACACCTTC
size: few; V: TRBV27; J: TRBJ2-5; D: TRBD1; CDR3: CASSFGQGGSRTQYF; DNA: TGTGCCAGCAGTTTTGGACAGGGGGGGAGTCGGACCCAGTACTTC
size: NA; V: TRBV6-4; J: TRBJ2-7; D: TRBD2; CDR3: CASSTAPSGRAFYEQYF; DNA: TGTGCCAGCAGTACGGCCCCAAGCGGGAGGGCCTTCTACGAGCAGTACTTC
size: NA; V: TRBV19; J: TRBJ1-1; D: NA; CDR3: CASSIQGNTEAFF; DNA: TGTGCCAGTAGTATTCAGGGGAACACTGAAGCTTTCTTT
size: NA; V: TRBV5-4; J: TRBJ1-6; D: NA; CDR3: CASSLSGQYNSPLHF; DNA: TGTGCCAGCAGCTTATCAGGACAGTATAATTCACCCCTCCACTTT
size: NA; V: TRBV19; J: TRBJ1-2; D: NA; CDR3: CASIGDYYGYTF; DNA: TGTGCCAGTATAGGGGATTACTATGGCTACACCTTC
size: few; V: TRBV25-1; J: TRBJ2-7; D: TRBD2; CDR3: CASSDSLSGSGYEQYF; DNA: TGTGCCAGCAGTGACTCTCTTAGCGGGAGTGGCTACGAGCAGTACTTC
size: NA; V: TRBV9; J: TRBJ2-2; D: TRBD1; CDR3: CASSGSGRTGNTGELFF; DNA: TGTGCCAGTTCGGGGTCGGGCCGGACAGGGAACACCGGGGAGCTGTTTTTT
size: NA; V: TRBV4-3; J: TRBJ2-1; D: TRBD2; CDR3: CASSQVRRERQFF; DNA: TGCGCCAGCAGCCAAGTAAGGCGGGAGAGGCAGTTCTTC
size: once; V: TRBV2; J: TRBJ1-6; D: NA; CDR3: CASGVSSYNSPLHF; DNA: TGTGCCAGCGGAGTGAGCTCCTATAATTCACCCCTCCACTTT
size: NA; V: TRBV12-5; J: TRBJ1-5; D: TRBD1; CDR3: CASGPGQGVIQPQHF; DNA: TGTGCTAGTGGTCCCGGACAGGGTGTAATTCAGCCCCAGCATTTT
size: NA; V: TRBV7-3; J: TRBJ2-1; D: NA; CDR3: CASSLLLGNEQFF; DNA: TGTGCCAGCAGCTTACTGCTCGGCAATGAGCAGTTCTTC
size: NA; V: TRBV5-1; J: TRBJ2-7; D: NA; CDR3: CASSPRDTPYEQYF; DNA: TGCGCCAGCAGCCCCCGGGACACCCCCTACGAGCAGTACTTC
size: NA; V: TRBV16; J: TRBJ2-3; D: NA; CDR3: CASSPIQGTDTQYF; DNA: TGTGCCAGCAGCCCTATCCAAGGCACAGATACGCAGTATTTT
size: NA; V: TRBV7-9; J: TRBJ2-1; D: TRBD2; CDR3: CASSLRTSAYNEQFF; DNA: TGTGCCAGCAGCTTACGGACTAGCGCGTACAATGAGCAGTTCTTC
size: NA; V: TRBV10-2; J: TRBJ2-1; D: TRBD1; CDR3: CASSEDRGSDEQFF; DNA: TGCGCCAGCAGTGAGGACAGGGGGAGCGATGAGCAGTTCTTC
size: NA; V: TRBV9; J: TRBJ1-2; D: NA; CDR3: CASSVAEANYGYTF; DNA: TGTGCCAGCAGCGTAGCTGAGGCTAACTATGGCTACACCTTC
size: NA; V: TRBV10-3; J: TRBJ2-1; D: TRBD2; CDR3: CAISFTSGRADEQFF; DNA: TGTGCCATCAGCTTCACTAGCGGGAGGGCCGATGAGCAGTTCTTC
size: NA; V: TRBV5-1; J: TRBJ1-1; D: NA; CDR3: CASRHTGKPEAFF; DNA: TGCGCCAGCAGACATACAGGGAAACCAGAAGCTTTCTTT
size: NA; V: TRBV18; J: TRBJ1-4; D: NA; CDR3: CASSPTKQALIYEKLFF; DNA: TGTGCCAGCTCACCAACAAAACAGGCGCTAATTTATGAAAAACTGTTTTTT
size: NA; V: TRBV9; J: TRBJ2-1; D: TRBD1; CDR3: CASSTSGTEYNEQFF; DNA: TGTGCCAGCAGCACATCCGGGACAGAATACAATGAGCAGTTCTTC
size: once; V: TRBV7-9; J: TRBJ2-1; D: TRBD1; CDR3: CASSQMTGGRGNEQFF; DNA: TGTGCCAGCAGTCAAATGACAGGGGGCCGTGGCAATGAGCAGTTCTTC
size: once; V: TRBV5-1; J: TRBJ2-2; D: NA; CDR3: CASSPTELLGTGELFF; DNA: TGCGCCAGCAGCCCCACGGAGCTCTTAGGCACCGGGGAGCTGTTTTTT
size: NA; V: TRBV12-5; J: TRBJ2-5; D: TRBD2; CDR3: CASGFFPGRQETQYF; DNA: TGTGCTAGTGGTTTTTTCCCCGGGAGGCAAGAGACCCAGTACTTC
size: few; V: TRBV6-6; J: TRBJ1-2; D: NA; CDR3: CASSFQGSYGYTF; DNA: TGTGCCAGCAGTTTTCAGGGTAGCTATGGCTACACCTTC
size: NA; V: TRBV30; J: TRBJ1-5; D: NA; CDR3: CAWSLPGYNQPQHF; DNA: TGTGCCTGGAGTCTCCCAGGTTACAATCAGCCCCAGCATTTT
size: NA; V: TRBV4-1; J: TRBJ2-3; D: NA; CDR3: CASRTAGNTDTQYF; DNA: TGCGCCAGCAGAACGGCGGGTAATACAGATACGCAGTATTTT
size: NA; V: TRBV19; J: TRBJ1-2; D: NA; CDR3: CASSMTGEDYGYTF; DNA: TGTGCCAGTAGTATGACAGGAGAGGACTATGGCTACACCTTC
size: NA; V: TRBV10-2; J: TRBJ1-1; D: TRBD1; CDR3: CASRPGQGALLGSEAFF; DNA: TGCGCCAGCAGACCGGGACAGGGGGCTCTCTTAGGATCTGAAGCTTTCTTT
size: NA; V: TRBV10-2; J: TRBJ2-3; D: NA; CDR3: CASRTGPYTDTQYF; DNA: TGCGCCAGCAGAACGGGTCCCTACACAGATACGCAGTATTTT
size: NA; V: TRBV27; J: TRBJ2-3; D: TRBD2; CDR3: CASSPKNLAGGPLPDTQYF; DNA: TGTGCCAGCAGTCCCAAGAATCTAGCGGGAGGGCCTTTGCCAGATACGCAGTATTTT
size: NA; V: TRBV2; J: TRBJ1-1; D: NA; CDR3: CASSSGTPFMNTEAFF; DNA: TGTGCCAGCAGCTCCGGGACACCTTTTATGAACACTGAAGCTTTCTTT